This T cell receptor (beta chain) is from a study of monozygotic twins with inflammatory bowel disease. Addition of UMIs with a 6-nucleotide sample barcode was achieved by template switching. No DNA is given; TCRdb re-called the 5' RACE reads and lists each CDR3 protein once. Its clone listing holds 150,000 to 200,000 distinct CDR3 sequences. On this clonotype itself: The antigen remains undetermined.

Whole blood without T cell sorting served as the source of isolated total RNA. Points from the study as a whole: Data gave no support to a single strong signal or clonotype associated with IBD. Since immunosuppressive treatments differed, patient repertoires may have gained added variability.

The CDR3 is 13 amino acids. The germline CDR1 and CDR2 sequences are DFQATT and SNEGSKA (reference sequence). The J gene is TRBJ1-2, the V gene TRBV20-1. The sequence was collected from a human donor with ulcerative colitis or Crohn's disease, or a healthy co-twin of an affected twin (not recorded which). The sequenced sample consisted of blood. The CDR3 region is CSARNGPNYGYTF.